Below, one T cell receptor (beta chain) is given with its context. What antigen it recognizes has not been identified. No base-level quality is on record; no much larger clone is a single base apart. The CDR3 sequence holds 12 residues, the cysteine and phenylalanine included. Kept here is only the CDR3 DNA, which spans 36 bases and is read in frame from base 1. V loses 0 bases, J loses 11 bases, and the germline ends lie 8 bases apart. The germline V gene sets CDR1 to SGHVS and CDR2 to FNYEAQ. RNA was extracted with the RNeasy kit and roughly 0.45 to 1 ug was reverse transcribed using random hexamers. The immunoSEQ multiplex PCR assay, which covers 54 Vbeta and 13 Jbeta segments, was used to amplify TCR beta CDR3 regions. Bias from PCR amplification was corrected by using a synthetic template baseline for primer optimization and for computational correction. As for how the authors treated the data: Reads were annotated to V, D and J genes per IMGT and analyzed with immunoSEQ Analyzer, keeping only productive sequences. To calculate clonality, Shannon entropy was normalized by log2 of the number of productive unique sequences and then subtracted from one. Public and private clones were assessed among the 100 most prevalent clones of each patient and control. Susac-specific clones were defined as absent from healthy and MS cohorts, 1052 published viral clones and other ImmuneACCESS disease sequences. TCRdb reprocessing: public reads trimmed at Q25 with fastp, clones called with MiXCR, in-frame beta chains kept. Rows with one shared CDR3 protein collapse into an entry with the most common genes and DNA. TCRdb, not the original authors, processed these V and J calls. In this sample the table shows 300,000 or so distinct CDR3 sequences, under 95% of which occur a single time. The ten largest clones add up to around 0.07% of the sample.

The data were taken from a study of CD8 T cells in Susac syndrome (dated 2019 in TCRdb). The study in broad terms: Whether CD8+ T cell activation and differentiation in Susac syndrome was antigen driven was tested using repertoire sequencing. The paper's findings and limits, for the study overall: The number of individuals in the TCR sequencing and HLA analysis was recognized as being relatively small.

Peripheral blood CD8+ and CD4+ T cells from healthy donors, Susac syndrome patients and multiple sclerosis patients were profiled by high-throughput TCR beta sequencing. Treatment-naive patients with stable or active relapsing-remitting disease fulfilling revised McDonald criteria were used as multiple sclerosis controls. Bulk CD8+ and CD4+ T cells were purified by magnetic negative isolation, whereas CD8+ TEMRA cells were enriched by FACS. Blood was collected in EDTA tubes and processed within 24 hours, with PBMCs isolated through density gradient centrifugation. PBMCs intended for TCR sequencing were frozen in liquid nitrogen and were later thawed in a 37 degrees C water bath. A purity of at least 90% was achieved for sorted or isolated CD4+, CD8+ and CD8+ TEMRA cells.

The receptor chain draws on TRBV7-6 and TRBJ2-1; possibly the D gene is TRBD1, per 6 matching bases. The sequence came from a human donor with multiple sclerosis. Sequenced sample: CD4+ T cells from PBMCs. The nucleotides read TGTGCCAGCAGCTTAGCGGGGGCACAGCAGTTCTTC. This is translated as CASSLAGAQQFF.